Following are 13 T cell receptor beta chains from one sample sequenced in a study of TIL therapy for anti-PD-1-resistant metastatic lung cancer. The libraries were made with immunoSEQ v3. TCRdb's table, derived via immunoSEQ multiplex PCR, lists solely in-frame clones and lacks some. The sample has some 46,000 clones, roughly 85% seen once. Time point in this sample: pre-treatment sample, taken before nivolumab and TIL therapy. The starting material was blood, obtained at baseline. Receptor source: a man between 65 and 85 years old with non-small cell lung cancer.

The chain is built from TRBV12-5 and TRBJ2-2, with TRBD1 matching over 7 bases. Germline loops: CDR1 LGHNT, CDR2 FRNRAP. V gave up 2 bases and J gave up 4 bases; unmatched junction bases: 7. This CDR3 contains 16 residues. The CDR3 region is CASGLFIQGSTGELFF. The CDR3 bases are TGTGCTAGTGGTTTGTTCATACAGGGGTCCACCGGGGAGCTGTTTTTT.

This chain joins TRBV19 and TRBJ2-1; 10 nucleotides align to TRBD2. Germline CDR1 and CDR2: LNHDA and SQIVND (reference sequence). The CDR3 covers 15 residues. The junction had 5 bases not matched to a gene; V was cut back by 2 bases and J by 7 bases. The CDR3 bases are TGTGCCAGTAGTATATCTAGCGGGAGTTTGAATGAGCAGTTCTTC. This encodes CASSISSGSLNEQFF.

This clone appeared once. The rearrangement uses TRBV6-1 and TRBJ1-4; D gene unclear. This CDR3 is 14 amino acids long. Germline assignment: CDR1 MNHNS and CDR2 SASEGT. V was pared by 2 bases and J by 8 bases, with 12 bases between. The CDR3 region is CASSEPLGREKLFF. In DNA, the CDR3 is TGTGCCAGCAGTGAACCCCTAGGCCGGGAAAAACTGTTTTTT.

This clone was observed once. The chain couples TRBV6-1 to TRBJ2-7; no reliable D call. The germline V and J ends were trimmed by 2 bases and 4 bases, with 6 bases remaining between them. This CDR3 has 12 amino acids. Germline loops: CDR1 MNHNS, CDR2 SASEGT. CDR3 bases: TGTGCCAGCAGTGAACAAAGGTACGAGCAGTACTTC. Protein: CASSEQRYEQYF.

This chain joins TRBV30 and TRBJ2-7; no definite D call. The germline gives CDR1 GTSNPN, CDR2 SVGIG (reference sequence). V gave up 1 base and J gave up 4 bases, with 5 bases separating them. This CDR3 is built from 11 residues. The CDR3 nucleotides read TGTGCCTGGAGTGAGGGATACGAGCAGTACTTC. It specifies CAWSEGYEQYF.

The rearrangement uses TRBV5-1 and TRBJ2-3; 7 nucleotides line up with TRBD2. The CDR3 has 14 residues. The junction had 7 bases not matched to a gene; V was cut back by 3 bases and J by 6 bases. Germline V gene sequence: CDR1 SGHRS, CDR2 YFSETQ. CDR3 region: CASSSLAVGDTQYF. The DNA for the CDR3 is TGCGCCAGCAGCTCCCTAGCGGTGGGCGATACGCAGTATTTT.

V and J are TRBV19 and TRBJ2-6, with D perhaps matching TRBD1 (6 bases). CDR3 length equals 16 residues. CDR1 and CDR2 from the germline V gene are LNHDA and SQIVND (reference sequence). Trimming took off 11 bases at V and 2 bases at J, with 19 bases between the two ends. The CDR3 DNA reads as TGTGCCGCAGGACAGCCCGACCGTCCTGGGGCCAACGTCCTGACTTTC. It codes for CAAGQPDRPGANVLTF.

This chain links TRBV10-2 with TRBJ2-1; TRBD2 matches at 12 bases. Germline loops: CDR1 WSHSY, CDR2 SAAADI. The J segment lost 9 bases and the V segment lost 1 base, leaving 7 bases of the junction unmatched. This CDR3 is 16 amino acids long. The CDR3 bases are TGCGCCAGCAGTGAGTATACTAGCGGGAGGTTGAGTGAGCAGTTCTTC. Translating it yields CASSEYTSGRLSEQFF.

V is TRBV7-8 and J is TRBJ1-4, with D possibly TRBD1 on 5 matching bases. The V and J ends lost 1 base and 4 bases respectively, with 7 bases between them. CDR1 and CDR2 (germline): SGHVS, FQNEAQ. This CDR3 has 14 residues. CDR3 residues: CASSLGQGNEKLFF. The CDR3 DNA is TGTGCCAGCAGCTTAGGCCAGGGTAATGAAAAACTGTTTTTT.

The V call is TRBV5-4, the J call TRBJ2-3; tentatively, D is TRBD2 (5 bases). Germline lookup yields CDR1 SGHNT and CDR2 YYREEE (reference sequence). The CDR3 consists of 14 residues. V was pared by 4 bases and J by 4 bases, with 13 bases between. The CDR3 DNA follows: TGTGCCAGCAGCCACCAAGGAGGCGCAGATACGCAGTATTTT. Its protein product is CASSHQGGADTQYF. Full variable domain (remainder filled in from reference TRBV5-4 and TRBJ2-3): ETGVTQSPTHLIKTRGQQVTLRCSSQSGHNTVSWYQQALGQGPQFIFQYYREEENGRGNFPPRFSGLQFPNYSSELNVNALELDDSALYLCASSHQGGADTQYFGPGTRLTVL.

The chain joins TRBV9 to TRBJ2-5, with D possibly matching TRBD2 (7 bases). Germline CDR1 reads SGDLS; CDR2 reads YYNGEE. This CDR3 contains 13 residues. Trimming shortened V by 2 bases and J by 4 bases, and 9 bases separated the two germline ends. In DNA form, the CDR3 reads TGTGCCAGCAGCGTTAGGGGGGGAGAGACCCAGTACTTC. Translating it yields CASSVRGGETQYF.

The chain uses TRBV9 and TRBJ2-5, with TRBD2 identical over 8 bases. The CDR3 has 16 amino acids. Germline trimming cut 4 bases from V and 2 bases from J; bases unmatched to any gene: 10. Per the germline V gene, CDR1 is SGDLS and CDR2 is YYNGEE. CDR3 region: CASSPASGGPQETQYF. The CDR3 nucleotides are TGTGCCAGCAGCCCGGCGTCGGGAGGGCCTCAAGAGACCCAGTACTTC.

Only one count was recorded for this clone. CDR3 sequence reads: CASSSSSSTDTQYF. DNA of the CDR3: TGCGCCAGCAGCTCGTCCTCAAGCACAGATACGCAGTATTTT. The chain couples TRBV5-1 to TRBJ2-3; D gene uncertain. Between the trimmed V and J ends, which lost 3 bases and 0 bases, there was a span of 8 bases. The CDR3 spans 14 residues. The germline gives CDR1 SGHRS, CDR2 YFSETQ.